Following are 29 T cell receptor beta chains from one sample sequenced in a study of blood T cell repertoires in COVID-19. Sequenced by immunoSEQ multiplex PCR; TCRdb stores in-frame clones only, minus some. The sample contains roughly 240,000 clones, roughly 86% of which appear only once. The source material was peripheral blood. Every receptor here comes from a woman aged 60-75 years who had recovered from COVID-19.

This clone was observed a handful of times. This chain links TRBV18 with TRBJ1-2, with D unclear. V was pared by 3 bases and J by 2 bases, with 16 bases between. CDR1 is KGHSH and CDR2 is LQKENI in the germline V gene. The CDR3 loop spans 16 amino acids. The CDR3 is CASSPMLTEENYGYTF. The CDR3, as DNA: TGTGCCAGCTCACCGATGCTCACAGAAGAAAACTATGGCTACACCTTC.

The rearrangement uses TRBV28 and TRBJ1-6; possible D gene TRBD1, 5 bases. The CDR3 loop spans 15 amino acids. The V gene lost 6 bases and the J gene lost 7 bases, with 16 bases spanning the gap. The germline gives CDR1 MDHEN, CDR2 SYDVKM. The CDR3 reads CASRTGGGKNSPLHF. The CDR3 DNA is TGTGCCAGCAGAACGGGGGGAGGTAAGAATTCACCCCTCCACTTT.

The J gene is TRBJ2-3, the V gene TRBV29-1, with 11 bases that match TRBD1. Germline loops: CDR1 SQVTM, CDR2 ANQGSEA. The CDR3 consists of 13 residues. J gave up 4 bases and V 6 bases, and 3 bases lay outside the gene matches. This CDR3 is CSVGQGAPDTQYF. In nucleotides, the CDR3 is TGCAGCGTCGGACAGGGGGCCCCAGATACGCAGTATTTT.

The chain combines TRBV12-3 or TRBV12-4 with TRBJ1-1; no reliable D call. The CDR3 consists of 13 residues. With 2 bases removed from V and 3 bases from J, the gap between germline ends came to 7 bases. CDR3: CASSLSVDTEAFF. CDR3 DNA: TGTGCCAGCAGTTTATCGGTGGACACTGAAGCTTTCTTT.

The CDR3 DNA reads as TGTGCCAGCAGCTTTTACAGGTTGGGGGGGGACACTGAAGCTTTCTTT. It is translated as CASSFYRLGGDTEAFF. The chain links TRBV11-2 to TRBJ1-1, with TRBD1 as a possible D gene (5 bases). The CDR3 runs to 16 residues. V lost 3 bases and J 3 bases, leaving 17 bases between the germline ends. The germline gives CDR1 SGHAT, CDR2 FQNNGV.

V is TRBV6-4 and J is TRBJ2-7; D uncertain. The CDR3 runs 13 residues. Trimming removed 0 bases from V and 5 bases from J, with 8 bases in between. Per germline, CDR1 MRHNA and CDR2 SNTAGT. The CDR3, as DNA: TGTGCCAGCAGTGACTCGGCTGCCCACGAGCAGTACTTC. It specifies CASSDSAAHEQYF.

The chain has TRBV7-3 and TRBJ2-7, with D possibly TRBD2 on 6 matching bases. Trimming removed 5 bases at V and 7 bases at J, with 15 bases between. The CDR3 is 13 residues long. Germline V gives CDR1 SGHTA, CDR2 FQGTGA. The CDR3, as DNA: TGTGCCAGCAGCGAACTAGCTTTTAGGGAGCAGTACTTC. Encoded protein: CASSELAFREQYF.

The CDR3 region has the DNA TGTGCCAGCAGCGTAGCGCTAGCGGGGGGGAATGAGCAGTTCTTC. Translating it yields CASSVALAGGNEQFF. The chain joins TRBV9 to TRBJ2-1; 12 positions match TRBD2. CDR1 is SGDLS and CDR2 is YYNGEE in the germline V gene. This CDR3 is built from 15 residues. Trimming at V came to 0 bases and at J to 7 bases, leaving 2 bases not matched to a gene.

The chain has TRBV28 and TRBJ1-4, with D possibly matching TRBD1 (5 bases). The germline gives CDR1 MDHEN, CDR2 SYDVKM. Trimming left V 1 base short and J 7 bases short, with 13 bases between. The CDR3 is made up of 15 amino acids. CDR3 loop: CASSLSRGRVEKLFF. CDR3 DNA: TGTGCCAGCAGTTTATCTAGGGGAAGGGTTGAAAAACTGTTTTTT.

The chain employs TRBV5-6 and TRBJ2-2; tentatively, D is TRBD2 (5 bases). From germline, CDR1 is SGHDT and CDR2 YYEEEE. V was pared by 3 bases and J by 0 bases, with 15 bases between. The CDR3 runs 17 residues. CDR3 amino acids: CASSWRVRVPNTGELFF. The DNA for the CDR3 is TGTGCCAGCAGCTGGCGGGTGCGGGTCCCGAACACCGGGGAGCTGTTTTTT.

This clone was recorded once. The chain has TRBV2 and TRBJ2-7; TRBD2 matches 11 bases. Germline values: CDR1 SNHLY, CDR2 FYNNEI. V shed 5 bases, J shed 11 bases, and the junction held 5 bases outside the gene matches. The length of the CDR3 is 12 residues. CDR3 in amino acids: CASSYPGLAEYF. The CDR3 bases are TGTGCCAGCAGTTATCCGGGACTAGCGGAGTACTTC. Complete variable domain (other parts from reference TRBV2 and TRBJ2-7): EPEVTQTPSHQVTQMGQEVILRCVPISNHLYFYWYRQILGQKVEFLVSFYNNEISEKSEIFDDQFSVERPDGSNFTLKIRSTKLEDSAMYFCASSYPGLAEYFGPGTRLTVT.

The CDR3 region is CASSFRLAGTLKGETQYF. CDR3 nucleotides: TGTGCCAGCAGTTTCCGACTAGCGGGGACCCTTAAGGGAGAGACCCAGTACTTC. J is TRBJ2-5 and V is TRBV28, with 11 bases identical to TRBD2. Germline V CDR1 and CDR2: MDHEN, SYDVKM. The trim removed 3 bases at V and 4 bases at J, leaving 13 bases unmatched. CDR3 length: 18 amino acids. Drawing the rest from reference TRBV28 and TRBJ2-5, the complete variable domain is DVKVTQSSRYLVKRTGEKVFLECVQDMDHENMFWYRQDPGLGLRLIYFSYDVKMKEKGDIPEGYSVSREKKERFSLILESASTNQTSMYLCASSFRLAGTLKGETQYFGPGTRLLVL.

V is TRBV9 and J is TRBJ1-4, with 7 bases matching TRBD1. The CDR3 covers 15 residues. Germline CDR1 and CDR2: SGDLS and YYNGEE. The V segment lost 3 bases and the J segment 1 base; nucleotides outside the gene matches: 3. The CDR3 reads CASSARQGTNEKLFF. CDR3 sequence (DNA): TGTGCCAGCAGCGCCCGACAGGGAACTAATGAAAAACTGTTTTTT.

The chain is built from TRBV6-5 and TRBJ2-5; TRBD2 aligns across 12 bases. CDR1 MNHEY and CDR2 SVGAGI come from the germline V gene. The ends lost 7 bases at V and 5 bases at J; junction bases unmatched: 5. The CDR3 runs to 14 residues. The CDR3 loop is CASNPSGGEETQYF. DNA for the CDR3: TGTGCCAGCAATCCTAGCGGGGGGGAGGAGACCCAGTACTTC.

The rearrangement uses TRBV19 and TRBJ1-1; 7 bases are a match to TRBD1. The germline gives CDR1 LNHDA, CDR2 SQIVND (reference sequence). V gave up 3 bases and J gave up 3 bases; unmatched junction bases: 10. CDR3 length: 16 residues. The CDR3 DNA reads as TGTGCCAGTAGTATGGCAGGGGGAGATATCTACACTGAAGCTTTCTTT. Translated, it gives CASSMAGGDIYTEAFF.

The chain uses TRBV12-3 or TRBV12-4 and TRBJ2-1; D remains ambiguous. V lost 5 bases, J lost 0 bases, and 5 bases lay in between. The CDR3 runs to 13 residues. The CDR3 loop reads CASSLSSYNEQFF. CDR3 in DNA: TGTGCCAGCAGTCTCAGCTCCTACAATGAGCAGTTCTTC.

In DNA, the CDR3 is TGTGCCAGCAGCCCCAGCGGGACACTTAGCAATCAGCCCCAGCATTTT. Protein: CASSPSGTLSNQPQHF. V gene TRBV5-5 combines with J gene TRBJ1-5; D possibly corresponds to TRBD1 (6 bases). With 4 bases removed from V and 0 bases from J, the gap between germline ends came to 14 bases. Germline-derived CDR1 and CDR2 are SGHKS and YYEKEE (reference sequence). The CDR3 sequence is 16 residues long.

The chain employs TRBV7-9 and TRBJ2-7; TRBD1 matches at 7 bases. This CDR3 is built from 14 residues. Germline V CDR1 and CDR2: SEHNR, FQNEAQ (reference sequence). V trimming: 4 bases; J trimming: 3 bases; junction bases outside the gene matches: 6. The CDR3 reads CASSSADRDYEQYF. The CDR3 bases are TGTGCCAGCAGCTCCGCCGACAGGGACTACGAGCAGTACTTC.

The rearrangement joins TRBV13 to TRBJ2-7; unclear D gene. CDR3 length equals 15 residues. From germline, CDR1 is PRHDT and CDR2 FYEKMQ (reference sequence). V lost 5 bases and J lost 3, with 17 bases in between. The CDR3: CASSPVMRLGYEQYF. CDR3 nucleotides: TGTGCCAGCAGCCCCGTGATGAGGCTAGGCTACGAGCAGTACTTC.

The rearrangement links TRBV7-2 to TRBJ1-5, with 7 bases matching TRBD1. Per germline, CDR1 SGHTA and CDR2 FQGNSA. Trimming at V came to 4 bases and at J to 7 bases, leaving 4 bases not matched to a gene. The CDR3 covers 13 residues. CDR3 DNA: TGTGCCAGCAGCTGGCAGGGGGACCAGCCCCAGCATTTT. Protein product: CASSWQGDQPQHF. The full variable domain, in which reference TRBV7-2 and TRBJ1-5 provide the parts outside the CDR3, is GAGVSQSPSNKVTEKGKDVELRCDPISGHTALYWYRQSLGQGLEFLIYFQGNSAPDKSGLPSDRFSAERTGGSVSTLTIQRTQQEDSAVYLCASSWQGDQPQHFGDGTRLSIL.

The chain combines TRBV6-5 with TRBJ2-3, with D possibly matching TRBD2 (6 bases). CDR3 size: 14 residues. V lost 6 bases and J 6 bases, leaving 16 bases between the germline ends. Germline CDR1 is MNHEY and CDR2 is SVGAGI. The CDR3 sequence: CASRPPGGVDTQYF. The DNA of the CDR3 is TGTGCCAGCAGACCGCCCGGAGGGGTGGATACGCAGTATTTT.

V usage is TRBV15 and J usage is TRBJ2-5, with 7 nucleotides matching TRBD1. The V gene end was trimmed by 0 bases and the J gene end by 3 bases; junction bases not matched to a gene: 1. The CDR3 has 14 amino acids. CDR1 LNHNV and CDR2 YYDKDF come from the germline V gene (reference sequence). The CDR3 region is CATSRDTGEETQYF. The CDR3 region has the DNA TGTGCCACCAGCAGAGATACAGGGGAAGAGACCCAGTACTTC.

The chain links TRBV19 to TRBJ1-2; D is perhaps TRBD1 (5 bases). Germline V CDR1 and CDR2: LNHDA, SQIVND (reference sequence). CDR3 length: 12 residues. V was clipped by 3 bases and J by 7 bases, with 9 bases between them. The CDR3 region is CASSIGRAGYTF. CDR3 sequence (DNA): TGTGCCAGTAGTATTGGCAGGGCTGGCTACACCTTC.

This chain joins TRBV18 and TRBJ1-1; TRBD1 matches at 10 bases. V was clipped by 6 bases and J by 5 bases; unmatched bases: 12. The length of the CDR3 is 16 residues. Germline CDR1 KGHSH, CDR2 LQKENI. The CDR3 here is CASSLGGQGVTTEAFF. The CDR3 DNA reads TGTGCCAGCTCGCTGGGAGGACAGGGGGTAACAACTGAAGCTTTCTTT. Full variable domain (missing parts from reference TRBV18 and TRBJ1-1): NAGVMQNPRHLVRRRGQEARLRCSPMKGHSHVYWYRQLPEEGLKFMVYLQKENIIDESGMPKERFSAEFPKEGPSILRIQQVVRGDSAAYFCASSLGGQGVTTEAFFGQGTRLTVV.

The chain is built from TRBV2 and TRBJ2-7; weak D call: TRBD2 (5 bases). Germline CDR1 is SNHLY and CDR2 is FYNNEI. This CDR3 is 15 amino acids long. V lost 5 bases and J lost 6, with 20 bases in between. The CDR3 sequence: CASSSDLAMAGEQYF. CDR3 bases: TGTGCCAGCAGTTCGGACTTGGCCATGGCAGGCGAGCAGTACTTC.

The chain employs TRBV28 and TRBJ1-4, with TRBD1 identical over 8 bases. The CDR3 totals 17 residues. V gave up 7 bases and J gave up 5 bases; unmatched junction bases: 15. The germline gives CDR1 MDHEN, CDR2 SYDVKM. CDR3 amino acids: CASMSGGSVGGNEKLFF. The DNA of the CDR3 is TGTGCCAGCATGTCAGGGGGCTCGGTCGGAGGGAATGAAAAACTGTTTTTT. The entire variable domain, with the rest obtained from reference TRBV28 and TRBJ1-4, is as follows: DVKVTQSSRYLVKRTGEKVFLECVQDMDHENMFWYRQDPGLGLRLIYFSYDVKMKEKGDIPEGYSVSREKKERFSLILESASTNQTSMYLCASMSGGSVGGNEKLFFGSGTQLSVL.

This clone was recorded only once. The chain employs TRBV5-1 and TRBJ2-1, with 7 bases fitting TRBD1. Germline V gene sequence: CDR1 SGHRS, CDR2 YFSETQ. The CDR3 runs to 15 residues. The V and J ends lost 4 bases and 6 bases, in that order; junction bases with no gene match: 10. The CDR3 loop reads CASSPQGFLSNEQFF. The CDR3 bases are TGCGCCAGCAGCCCACAGGGGTTCCTGTCCAATGAGCAGTTCTTC. Together with reference TRBV5-1 and TRBJ2-1, the CDR3 gives the full variable domain: KAGVTQTPRYLIKTRGQQVTLSCSPISGHRSVSWYQQTPGQGLQFLFEYFSETQRNKGNFPGRFSGRQFSNSRSEMNVSTLELGDSALYLCASSPQGFLSNEQFFGPGTRLTVL.

In the case of this clone: Other nucleotide sequences from this sample produce the same CDR3. V and J are TRBV7-2 and TRBJ1-1; D remains unclear. The CDR3 runs to 14 residues. Between the trimmed V and J ends, which lost 0 bases and 1 base, there was a span of 6 bases. Germline CDR1 and CDR2: SGHTA and FQGNSA. The CDR3 nucleotides read TGTGCCAGCAGCTTAGCTGGCGGGAACACTGAAGCTTTCTTT. This sequence encodes CASSLAGGNTEAFF.

J is TRBJ2-7 and V is TRBV4-1, with 8 bases aligning to TRBD1. Germline-derived CDR1 and CDR2 are MGHRA and YSYEKL. There are 14 residues in the CDR3. The J segment lost 4 bases and the V segment lost 1 base, leaving 3 bases of the junction unmatched. This CDR3 reads CASSQGTGLYEQYF. CDR3 DNA: TGCGCCAGCAGCCAAGGGACAGGGTTGTACGAGCAGTACTTC.